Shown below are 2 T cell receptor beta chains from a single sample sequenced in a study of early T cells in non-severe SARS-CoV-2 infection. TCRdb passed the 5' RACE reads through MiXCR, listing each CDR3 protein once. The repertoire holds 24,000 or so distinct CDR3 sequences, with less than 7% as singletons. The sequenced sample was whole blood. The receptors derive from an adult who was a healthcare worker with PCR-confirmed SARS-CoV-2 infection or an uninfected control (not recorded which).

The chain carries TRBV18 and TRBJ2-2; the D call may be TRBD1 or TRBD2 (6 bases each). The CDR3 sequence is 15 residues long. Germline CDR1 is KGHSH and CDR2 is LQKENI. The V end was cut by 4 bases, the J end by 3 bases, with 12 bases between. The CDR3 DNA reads TGTGCCAGCTCACGATCGAGGGGGGACACCGGGGAGCTGTTTTTT. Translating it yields CASSRSRGDTGELFF.

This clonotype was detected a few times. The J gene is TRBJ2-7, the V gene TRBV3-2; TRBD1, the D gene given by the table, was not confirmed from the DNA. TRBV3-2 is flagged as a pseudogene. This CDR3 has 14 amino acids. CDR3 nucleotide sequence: TGTGCCAGCAGTAATACAGGGGACTTCTACGAGCAGTACTTC. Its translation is CASSNTGDFYEQYF.